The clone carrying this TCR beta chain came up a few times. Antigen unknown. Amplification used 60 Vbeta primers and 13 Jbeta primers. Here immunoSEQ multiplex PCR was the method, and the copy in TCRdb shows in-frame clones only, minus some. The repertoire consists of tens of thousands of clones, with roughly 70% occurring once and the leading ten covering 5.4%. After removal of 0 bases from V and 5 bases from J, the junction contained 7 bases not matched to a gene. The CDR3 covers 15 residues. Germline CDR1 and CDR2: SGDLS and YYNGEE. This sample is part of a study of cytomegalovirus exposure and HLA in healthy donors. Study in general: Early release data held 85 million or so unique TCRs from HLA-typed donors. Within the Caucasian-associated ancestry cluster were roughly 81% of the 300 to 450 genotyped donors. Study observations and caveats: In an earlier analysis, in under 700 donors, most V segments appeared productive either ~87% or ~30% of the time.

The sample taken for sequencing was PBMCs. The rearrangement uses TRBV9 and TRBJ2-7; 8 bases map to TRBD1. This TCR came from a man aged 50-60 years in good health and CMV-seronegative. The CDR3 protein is CASSVAGTGPDEQYF. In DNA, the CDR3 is TGTGCCAGCAGCGTAGCCGGGACAGGCCCTGACGAGCAGTACTTC.